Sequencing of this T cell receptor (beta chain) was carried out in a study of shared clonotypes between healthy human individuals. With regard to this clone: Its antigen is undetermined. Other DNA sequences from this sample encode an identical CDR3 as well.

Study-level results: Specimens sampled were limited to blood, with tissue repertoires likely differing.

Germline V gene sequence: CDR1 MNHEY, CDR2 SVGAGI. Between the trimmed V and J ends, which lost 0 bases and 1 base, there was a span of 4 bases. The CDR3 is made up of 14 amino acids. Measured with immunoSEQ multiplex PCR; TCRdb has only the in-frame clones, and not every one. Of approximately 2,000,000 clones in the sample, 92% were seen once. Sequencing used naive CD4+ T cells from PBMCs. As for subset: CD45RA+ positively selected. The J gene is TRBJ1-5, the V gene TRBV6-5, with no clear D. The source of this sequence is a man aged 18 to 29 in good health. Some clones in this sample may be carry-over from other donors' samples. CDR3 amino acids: CASSYSRSNQPQHF. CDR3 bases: TGTGCCAGCAGTTACTCGAGGAGCAATCAGCCCCAGCATTTT.